These 21 T cell receptor beta chains came from one sample sequenced in a study of blood T cell repertoires in COVID-19. TCRdb's copy holds only in-frame clones and misses some; the assay was immunoSEQ multiplex PCR. Among 300,000 to 350,000 clones listed, 88% were seen once. Sequenced sample: PBMCs or T cells enriched from blood (not recorded which). These receptors were collected from a man aged 30-40 years who had recovered from COVID-19.

J is TRBJ1-1 and V is TRBV6-4, with D hard to call. V lost 6 bases to trimming and J lost 4 bases, with 15 bases between them. CDR3 length: 14 amino acids. The germline V gene encodes CDR1 MRHNA and CDR2 SNTAGT. The CDR3 coding sequence is TGTGCCAGCAGCGATCGGGCCGGGGTCACTGAAGCTTTCTTT. As protein: CASSDRAGVTEAFF.

This clone was seen only a few times. The chain carries TRBV4-1 and TRBJ2-2; D is possibly TRBD1 (5 bases). V was shortened by 0 bases and J by 2 bases, with 13 bases between the two germline ends. The CDR3 loop spans 17 amino acids. Germline V gene lookup returns CDR1 MGHRA and CDR2 YSYEKL. The CDR3 here is CASSQDFQGGNTGELFF. The CDR3, as DNA: TGCGCCAGCAGCCAAGATTTCCAGGGTGGTAACACCGGGGAGCTGTTTTTT.

The rearrangement uses TRBV6-6 and TRBJ1-4; D not certain. Germline V gives CDR1 MNHNY, CDR2 SVGAGI (reference sequence). Trimming left V 7 bases short and J 4 bases short, with 19 bases between. The CDR3 contains 16 residues. The CDR3 bases are TGTGCCAGCACCCCGGCGGAGGCCGAGAATAATGAAAAACTGTTTTTT. This encodes CASTPAEAENNEKLFF.

This chain uses TRBV9 with TRBJ2-3, with 15 bases identical to TRBD2. From germline, CDR1 is SGDLS and CDR2 YYNGEE. CDR3 length equals 17 residues. V was clipped by 3 bases and J by 5 bases; unmatched bases: 7. CDR3 sequence (DNA): TGTGCCAGCAGCGGGACCGGACTAGCGGGGGGGCGAGATACGCAGTATTTT. It is translated as CASSGTGLAGGRDTQYF. The variable domain in full, with the rest retrieved from reference TRBV9 and TRBJ2-3, is DSGVTQTPKHLITATGQRVTLRCSPRSGDLSVYWYQQSLDQGLQFLIQYYNGEERAKGNILERFSAQQFPDLHSELNLSSLELGDSALYFCASSGTGLAGGRDTQYFGPGTRLTVL.

The genes are TRBV28 and TRBJ1-6; 7 bases line up with TRBD1. From germline, CDR1 is MDHEN and CDR2 SYDVKM. Losses at the gene ends were 6 bases for V and 13 bases for J; bases not matched to a gene: 15. The CDR3 has 15 residues. This chain's CDR3 is CASSTSRGLESPLHF. DNA for the CDR3: TGTGCCAGCAGCACCTCGAGGGGGCTCGAGTCTCCCCTCCACTTT.

The chain links TRBV6-2 or TRBV6-3 to TRBJ2-1, with D perhaps TRBD2 (5 bases). This CDR3 contains 19 residues. Germline CDR1 and CDR2: MNHEY and SVGEGT. The ends were cut back, 0 bases at V and 1 base at J, with 19 bases in the middle. This CDR3 reads CASSYSGLLRVGSYNEQFF. The CDR3 DNA follows: TGTGCCAGCAGTTACTCTGGGCTTTTGAGGGTAGGTTCCTACAATGAGCAGTTCTTC.

J is TRBJ1-3 and V is TRBV6-5; unclear D gene. The V gene lost 5 bases and the J gene lost 0 bases, with 11 bases spanning the gap. From germline, CDR1 is MNHEY and CDR2 SVGAGI. CDR3 size: 15 residues. The DNA of the CDR3 is TGTGCCAGCAGTACCAAACAGTACTCTGGAAACACCATATATTTT. Amino acids: CASSTKQYSGNTIYF.

V gene TRBV29-1 combines with J gene TRBJ2-3; D is perhaps TRBD1 (5 bases). Germline loops: CDR1 SQVTM, CDR2 ANQGSEA. Trimming took off 6 bases at V and 2 bases at J, with 15 bases between the two ends. The CDR3 loop spans 14 amino acids. The CDR3 DNA sequence: TGCAGCGTAGATCGGACACCAAACACAGATACGCAGTATTTT. Residues: CSVDRTPNTDTQYF.

This clone was recorded a few times. The chain combines TRBV15 with TRBJ2-5; the D gene is possibly TRBD1 (6 bases). The germline CDR1 and CDR2 sequences are LNHNV and YYDKDF (reference sequence). This CDR3 is 14 amino acids long. The V end lost 0 bases, the J end lost 4 bases, and 9 bases lay between the germline ends. DNA for the CDR3: TGTGCCACCAGCAGAGATATCAGGGGAGAGACCCAGTACTTC. The encoded protein is CATSRDIRGETQYF.

J is TRBJ1-5 and V is TRBV2, with D possibly TRBD1 on 5 matching bases. This CDR3 has 14 amino acids. CDR1 SNHLY and CDR2 FYNNEI come from the germline V gene. Trimming pared 7 bases from V and 2 bases from J, leaving 12 bases between. In DNA form, the CDR3 reads TGTGCCAGCATGATGGGGGGGGGCAATCAGCCCCAGCATTTT. It codes for CASMMGGGNQPQHF.

V gene TRBV5-1 combines with J gene TRBJ2-7; 11 positions agree with TRBD2. The CDR3 spans 15 residues. Germline V gene lookup returns CDR1 SGHRS and CDR2 YFSETQ. V lost 2 bases to trimming and J lost 4 bases; unmatched junction nucleotides: 5. Here the CDR3 reads CASSFTGLAAYEQYF. CDR3 DNA sequence: TGCGCCAGCAGCTTCACGGGACTAGCGGCTTACGAGCAGTACTTC.

V and J are TRBV25-1 and TRBJ2-7, with 7 nucleotides matching TRBD1. Unmatched junction bases numbered 10, after V lost 5 bases and J lost 0 bases. The CDR3 has 16 amino acids. From germline, CDR1 is MGHDK and CDR2 SYGVNS. CDR3 coding DNA: TGTGCCAGCAGTCCAAGGAAGGGACAGAGCTCCTACGAGCAGTACTTC. Encoded protein: CASSPRKGQSSYEQYF.

The V and J genes are TRBV7-3 and TRBJ1-6, with 7 bases matching TRBD1. Germline CDR1 is SGHTA and CDR2 is FQGTGA. The CDR3 has 17 amino acids. V gave up 3 bases and J gave up 7 bases; unmatched junction bases: 12. The CDR3 region is CASSFERTGERNSPLHF. CDR3 sequence (DNA): TGTGCCAGCAGCTTCGAAAGAACAGGGGAAAGGAATTCACCCCTCCACTTT.

The chain is built from TRBV24-1 and TRBJ2-7; a weak D match, TRBD2 (6 bases). Germline assignment: CDR1 KGHDR and CDR2 SFDVKD. V lost 2 bases to trimming and J lost 7 bases, with 11 bases between them. This CDR3 is built from 13 residues. The CDR3 sequence is CATSDWRGVEQYF. CDR3 in DNA: TGTGCCACCAGTGATTGGCGGGGAGTTGAGCAGTACTTC.

The rearrangement links TRBV4-1 to TRBJ1-1, with 9 bases that match TRBD1. CDR1 and CDR2 from the germline V gene are MGHRA and YSYEKL. J was trimmed by 4 bases and V by 2 bases; bases with no gene match: 2. The CDR3 sequence is 14 residues long. In DNA form, the CDR3 reads TGCGCCAGCAGCCAATCACAGGGGGCCACTGAAGCTTTCTTT. This gives the protein CASSQSQGATEAFF.

The chain carries TRBV18 and TRBJ2-6; D is undetermined. This CDR3 has 17 amino acids. The ends were cut back, 0 bases at V and 0 bases at J, with 9 bases in the middle. Germline V lookup: CDR1 KGHSH, CDR2 LQKENI. The DNA for the CDR3 is TGTGCCAGCTCACCACCGGCAGTCGTCTCTGGGGCCAACGTCCTGACTTTC. As protein: CASSPPAVVSGANVLTF. The full variable domain, in which reference TRBV18 and TRBJ2-6 provide the parts outside the CDR3, is NAGVMQNPRHLVRRRGQEARLRCSPMKGHSHVYWYRQLPEEGLKFMVYLQKENIIDESGMPKERFSAEFPKEGPSILRIQQVVRGDSAAYFCASSPPAVVSGANVLTFGAGSRLTVL.

The J gene is TRBJ1-2, the V gene TRBV28; 8 bases are shared with TRBD1. The CDR3 spans 15 residues. The J segment lost 5 bases and the V segment lost 4 bases, leaving 9 bases of the junction unmatched. Germline V gives CDR1 MDHEN, CDR2 SYDVKM. The CDR3 nucleotides read TGTGCCAGCAGTTGGTCAGGGGGCAAGGTTTATGGCTACACCTTC. This translates into CASSWSGGKVYGYTF.

This chain joins TRBV2 and TRBJ1-1; no clear D. The V end was cut by 9 bases, the J end by 3 bases, with 17 bases between. The germline CDR1 and CDR2 sequences are SNHLY and FYNNEI. The CDR3 totals 14 residues. In DNA form, the CDR3 reads TGTGCCAGTACGGGGAGGGTTTCGGACACTGAAGCTTTCTTT. Its translation: CASTGRVSDTEAFF.

This clone was seen just once. The rearrangement links TRBV28 to TRBJ2-7; 12 positions agree with TRBD1. This CDR3 is 15 amino acids long. The germline gives CDR1 MDHEN, CDR2 SYDVKM. Trimming removed 2 bases from V and 7 bases from J; junction bases left unmatched: 6. DNA of the CDR3: TGTGCCAGCAGTTTAAGGGGACAGGGGGCTAAAGAGCAGTACTTC. It yields the protein CASSLRGQGAKEQYF.

The chain is built from TRBV3-1 (or the pseudogene TRBV3-2) and TRBJ2-3, with D unclear. Trimming took off 1 base at V and 2 bases at J, with 7 bases between the two ends. The CDR3 is 14 residues long. In germline, CDR1 is LGHDT, CDR2 YNNKEL (reference sequence). DNA for the CDR3: TGTGCCAGCAGCCAAGGGGCTACCACAGATACGCAGTATTTT. Its translation: CASSQGATTDTQYF.

The V and J genes are TRBV2 and TRBJ2-3, with D possibly matching TRBD2 (5 bases). CDR3 length: 13 amino acids. V was clipped by 11 bases and J by 1 base, with 13 bases between them. Germline V lookup: CDR1 SNHLY, CDR2 FYNNEI. CDR3 sequence: CARRAGGTDTQYF. Here the CDR3 DNA reads TGTGCCCGAAGGGCCGGGGGCACAGATACGCAGTATTTT.